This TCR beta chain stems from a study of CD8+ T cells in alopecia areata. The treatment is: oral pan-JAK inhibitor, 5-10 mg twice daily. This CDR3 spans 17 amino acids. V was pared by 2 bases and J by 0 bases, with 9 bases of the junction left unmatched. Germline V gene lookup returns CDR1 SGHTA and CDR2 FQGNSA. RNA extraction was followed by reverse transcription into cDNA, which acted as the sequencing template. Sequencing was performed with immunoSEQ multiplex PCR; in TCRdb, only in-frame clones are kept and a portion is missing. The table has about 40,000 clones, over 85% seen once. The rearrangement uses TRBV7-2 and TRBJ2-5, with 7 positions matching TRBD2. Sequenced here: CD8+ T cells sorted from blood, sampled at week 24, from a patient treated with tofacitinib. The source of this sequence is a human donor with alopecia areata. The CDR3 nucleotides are TGTGCCAGCAGCTTATCTCGGTGGGGGGGGTACCAAGAGACCCAGTACTTC. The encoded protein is CASSLSRWGGYQETQYF.